A selection of T cell receptor beta chains follows, all from one sample in a study of shared clonotypes between healthy human individuals. Data came from immunoSEQ multiplex PCR; TCRdb stores just in-frame clones and leaves some out. The sample yields about 1.1 million clones, roughly 80% seen once. Sequenced material: memory CD4+ T cells from PBMCs. Source of these receptors: a man in his late teens or twenties in good health. Some clones in this sample may be carry-over from other donors' samples. Each CDR3 is given with its conserved first and last residue. D genes are given only for firm matches. Size is stated for part of the rows, as once, few or many counts, or as a class when the clone is expanded.

v_gene	abundance	d_gene	j_gene	CDR3nt	CDR3aa
TRBV11-2	.	.	TRBJ1-5	TGTGCCAGCAGCTTAGGCTTCGTCCCGGGACAGCCCCAGCATTTT	CASSLGFVPGQPQHF
TRBV18	.	.	TRBJ2-7	TGTGCCAGCTCCGATCGAGCGGAAGGCGACGAGCAGTACTTC	CASSDRAEGDEQYF
TRBV7-7	.	TRBD1	TRBJ2-7	TGTGCCAGCAGCCCCGGGACAGGGGCCTACGAGCAGTACTTC	CASSPGTGAYEQYF
TRBV29-1	.	TRBD1	TRBJ2-7	TGCAGCGTTTCTGAAACAGGGGGCTACGAGCAGTACTTC	CSVSETGGYEQYF
TRBV7-8	few	.	TRBJ2-3	TGTGCCAGCAGCCTAAGCACAGATACGCAGTATTTT	CASSLSTDTQYF
TRBV15	.	.	TRBJ2-3	TGTGCCACCAGCAGGTTAACAGGTGCAGATACGCAGTATTTT	CATSRLTGADTQYF
TRBV5-6	once	TRBD1	TRBJ1-5	TGTGCCAGCAGCCTCACGGGACAGACTAGCAATCAGCCCCAGCATTTT	CASSLTGQTSNQPQHF
TRBV5-1	.	.	TRBJ1-1	TGCGCCAGCAGCTTGGCCCCGGACACTGAAGCTTTCTTT	CASSLAPDTEAFF
TRBV18	.	TRBD2	TRBJ2-2	TGTGCCAGCTCACAATTTCTGAGCGGGAGTAGCACCGGGGAGCTGTTTTTT	CASSQFLSGSSTGELFF
TRBV4-1	.	TRBD1	TRBJ2-7	TGCGCCAGCAGCCAAGGCGCCGGGACAGGGGTGAGCTACGAGCAGTACTTC	CASSQGAGTGVSYEQYF
TRBV28	few	TRBD1	TRBJ2-7	TGTGCCAGCAGCCCCCTTCCGGGACAGGCAACCTACGAGCAGTACTTC	CASSPLPGQATYEQYF
TRBV27	.	.	TRBJ2-1	TGTGCCAGCCACAGGGTTCTTGGTGAGCAGTTCTTC	CASHRVLGEQFF
TRBV6-6	.	TRBD2	TRBJ2-7	TGTGCCAGCACATGGACTAGCGGGCTCGGCGAGCAGTACTTC	CASTWTSGLGEQYF
TRBV10-3	.	TRBD1	TRBJ2-3	TGTGCCATCAAAACCGGACAGGGGGGGGCAGATACGCAGTATTTT	CAIKTGQGGADTQYF
TRBV5-4	.	.	TRBJ1-1	TGTGCCAGCAGCTCGGGTCGGGAGGGGAACACTGAAGCTTTCTTT	CASSSGREGNTEAFF
TRBV7-2	.	TRBD2	TRBJ2-5	TGTGCCAGCAGCCTAGGGACTAGCGGGAGGATGGGGGAGACCCAGTACTTC	CASSLGTSGRMGETQYF
TRBV5-1	.	.	TRBJ1-5	TGCGCCAGCAGCCGGGGAACTGACGAGCCCCAGCATTTT	CASSRGTDEPQHF
TRBV5-1	.	TRBD2	TRBJ2-1	TGCGCCAGCAGCTCGGGACTAGCGGGAGGGTACAATGAGCAGTTCTTC	CASSSGLAGGYNEQFF
TRBV5-4	few	.	TRBJ2-5	TGTGCCAGCAGCTTGGGGTCAGAGACCCAGTACTTC	CASSLGSETQYF
TRBV5-1	.	.	TRBJ2-7	TGCGCCAGCAGCTTGGAAGGAGGGAAGTACGAGCAGTACTTC	CASSLEGGKYEQYF